These T cell receptor beta chains were read from a single sample in a study of response to subunit inactivated influenza vaccine. TCRdb fed the RT-PCR reads into MiXCR, producing one record per CDR3 protein. This sample carries about 150,000 distinct CDR3 sequences, roughly a tenth of them seen once, and the ten largest clones take 35% to 40%. Material: CD8+ T cells sorted from PBMCs, obtained less than 30 months after vaccination. Receptors were obtained from a man aged 50 to 75 who received an inactivated influenza vaccine. The CDR3 runs from the conserved cysteine through the conserved F or W. D genes are given only for firm matches. Expanded clones are given a class, and other clones once, few, many or no size at all.

clone size: few
V gene: TRBV4-2
J gene: TRBJ2-1
D gene: NA
CDR3 DNA: TGTGCCAGCAGCCAAGAGGGCCGGCACCAGTTCTTC
CDR3 protein: CASSQEGRHQFF

clone size: NA
V gene: TRBV20-1
J gene: TRBJ2-7
D gene: TRBD1
CDR3 DNA: TGCAGTGCTAGACCAGACAGGGGGCCCTACTACGAGCAGTACTTC
CDR3 protein: CSARPDRGPYYEQYF

clone size: NA
V gene: TRBV9
J gene: TRBJ2-3
D gene: NA
CDR3 DNA: TGTGCCAGCGGCCAGGAAGGGGCGAGTACAGATACGCAGTATTTT
CDR3 protein: CASGQEGASTDTQYF

clone size: few
V gene: TRBV20-1
J gene: TRBJ2-2
D gene: TRBD2
CDR3 DNA: TGCAGTTCATGGGGGGGGAGACCCACCGGGGAGCTGTTTTTT
CDR3 protein: CSSWGGRPTGELFF

clone size: few
V gene: TRBV6-2/TRBV6-3
J gene: TRBJ1-1
D gene: NA
CDR3 DNA: TGTGCCAGCAGTACGACAGAGAACACTGAAGCTTTCTTT
CDR3 protein: CASSTTENTEAFF

clone size: many
V gene: TRBV9
J gene: TRBJ2-7
D gene: TRBD1
CDR3 DNA: TGTGCCAGCAGCGCCGGACAGGCCTACGAGCAGTACTTC
CDR3 protein: CASSAGQAYEQYF

clone size: NA
V gene: TRBV4-3
J gene: TRBJ2-5
D gene: TRBD2
CDR3 DNA: TGCGCCAGCAGCCGGACTAGCGGGAGGTTCCAAGAGACCCAGTACTTC
CDR3 protein: CASSRTSGRFQETQYF

clone size: few
V gene: TRBV7-9
J gene: TRBJ2-7
D gene: TRBD1
CDR3 DNA: TGTGCCAGCAGCTTAGTTACCACACAGGGGTGGTACGAGCAGTACTTC
CDR3 protein: CASSLVTTQGWYEQYF

clone size: NA
V gene: TRBV9
J gene: TRBJ1-1
D gene: NA
CDR3 DNA: TGTGCCAGCAGCGTAGGACCACAGGGGAACACTGAAGCTTTCTTT
CDR3 protein: CASSVGPQGNTEAFF

clone size: few
V gene: TRBV4-2
J gene: TRBJ2-1
D gene: NA
CDR3 DNA: TGTGCCAGCAGCCAAGAGGGGCAGGTTCCTTACAATGAGCAGTTCTTC
CDR3 protein: CASSQEGQVPYNEQFF

clone size: NA
V gene: TRBV29-1
J gene: TRBJ2-1
D gene: NA
CDR3 DNA: TGCAGCGTTGACGGGGATTTGGCTAGGTCGGCGTTCTTC
CDR3 protein: CSVDGDLARSAFF

clone size: few
V gene: TRBV6-2/TRBV6-3
J gene: TRBJ2-7
D gene: TRBD1
CDR3 DNA: TGTGCCAGCAGTAACAGGGGCGAGATCTACGAGCAGTACTTC
CDR3 protein: CASSNRGEIYEQYF

clone size: NA
V gene: TRBV7-3
J gene: TRBJ2-7
D gene: NA
CDR3 DNA: TGTGCCAGCAGCTTATTCGAATTTACCTACGAGCAGTACTTC
CDR3 protein: CASSLFEFTYEQYF

clone size: few
V gene: TRBV6-5
J gene: TRBJ2-1
D gene: TRBD2
CDR3 DNA: TGTGCCAGCAGTTACCTGGGACTAGCGGGCCACAATGAGCAGTTCTTC
CDR3 protein: CASSYLGLAGHNEQFF

clone size: many
V gene: TRBV6-5
J gene: TRBJ2-2
D gene: NA
CDR3 DNA: TGTGCCAGCAGTCCACTGAATGCTGGAACCGGGGAGCTGTTTTTT
CDR3 protein: CASSPLNAGTGELFF

clone size: few
V gene: TRBV27
J gene: TRBJ2-2
D gene: TRBD1
CDR3 DNA: TGTGCCAGCGGACGACAGGGCCCCGGGGAGCTGTTTTTT
CDR3 protein: CASGRQGPGELFF

clone size: few
V gene: TRBV7-2
J gene: TRBJ2-1
D gene: NA
CDR3 DNA: TGTGCCAGCAGCTTAGAAGGGGCCTCCTACAATGAGCAGTTCTTC
CDR3 protein: CASSLEGASYNEQFF

clone size: NA
V gene: TRBV13
J gene: TRBJ2-7
D gene: NA
CDR3 DNA: TGTGCCAGCAGCACCCCCTCCCCGGCGTACGAGCAGTACTTC
CDR3 protein: CASSTPSPAYEQYF

clone size: few
V gene: TRBV2
J gene: TRBJ2-7
D gene: NA
CDR3 DNA: TGTGCCAGCAGCCTCCACGAGCAGTACTTC
CDR3 protein: CASSLHEQYF

clone size: NA
V gene: TRBV9
J gene: TRBJ2-2
D gene: NA
CDR3 DNA: TGTGCCAGCAGCGAGGCCGGACAGAGAAACACCGGGGAGCTGTTTTTT
CDR3 protein: CASSEAGQRNTGELFF

clone size: few
V gene: TRBV10-3
J gene: TRBJ1-2
D gene: NA
CDR3 DNA: TGTGCCAGCGACGCAGGGTTGGGGTATGGCTACACCTTC
CDR3 protein: CASDAGLGYGYTF

clone size: few
V gene: TRBV11-2
J gene: TRBJ1-1
D gene: TRBD1
CDR3 DNA: TGTGCCAGCAGCTTAGGAAAGACAGGGATCATGAACACTGAAGCTTTCTTT
CDR3 protein: CASSLGKTGIMNTEAFF

clone size: few
V gene: TRBV27
J gene: TRBJ2-3
D gene: NA
CDR3 DNA: TGTGCCAGCAGCCTGCCTCGGTCAGATACGCAGTATTTT
CDR3 protein: CASSLPRSDTQYF

clone size: NA
V gene: TRBV27
J gene: TRBJ2-7
D gene: TRBD1
CDR3 DNA: TGTGCCAGCAGACAACTAGTCGGACAGGGGTTCTACGAGCAGTACTTC
CDR3 protein: CASRQLVGQGFYEQYF

clone size: NA
V gene: TRBV29-1
J gene: TRBJ2-2
D gene: NA
CDR3 DNA: TGCAGCGTATGGCAGGTGAACACCGGGGAGCTGTTTTTT
CDR3 protein: CSVWQVNTGELFF

clone size: NA
V gene: TRBV29-1
J gene: TRBJ1-4
D gene: TRBD1
CDR3 DNA: TGCAGCGTTGCCACGACAGGGGGCTTGGAAAAACTGTTTTTT
CDR3 protein: CSVATTGGLEKLFF

clone size: few
V gene: TRBV6-6
J gene: TRBJ1-4
D gene: TRBD1
CDR3 DNA: TGTGCCAGCAGTGTGGGACAGAACAAGGTTTTT
CDR3 protein: CASSVGQNKVF

clone size: NA
V gene: TRBV3-1
J gene: TRBJ2-1
D gene: NA
CDR3 DNA: TGTGCCAGCAGCCAAGATAGTGGGGTTCTCCCCTACAATGAGCAGTTCTTC
CDR3 protein: CASSQDSGVLPYNEQFF

clone size: many
V gene: TRBV20-1
J gene: TRBJ1-1
D gene: NA
CDR3 DNA: TGCAGTGCTAGAGGGTGGGGGATTGCGCACACTGAAGCTTTCTTT
CDR3 protein: CSARGWGIAHTEAFF

clone size: few
V gene: TRBV24-1
J gene: TRBJ2-3
D gene: TRBD1
CDR3 DNA: TGTGCCACCAGTGATTTCGCAGGGGGCGAAAATACGCAGTATTTT
CDR3 protein: CATSDFAGGENTQYF

clone size: NA
V gene: TRBV18
J gene: TRBJ2-1
D gene: TRBD1
CDR3 DNA: TGTGCCAGCTCACCGGGCATGACAGGGATCGATTACAATGAGCAGTTCTTC
CDR3 protein: CASSPGMTGIDYNEQFF

clone size: NA
V gene: TRBV28
J gene: TRBJ2-5
D gene: TRBD2
CDR3 DNA: TGTGCCAGCAGTACTGATCTCTCGGGACTAGCCAAGACCCAGTACTTC
CDR3 protein: CASSTDLSGLAKTQYF

clone size: once
V gene: TRBV10-3
J gene: TRBJ1-2
D gene: NA
CDR3 DNA: TGTGCCATCAGTGACCCGGGGGGCAGAGGAGGCTACACCTTC
CDR3 protein: CAISDPGGRGGYTF

clone size: few
V gene: TRBV10-2
J gene: TRBJ1-3
D gene: TRBD1
CDR3 DNA: TGCGCCAGCAGGACGAGACAGGGAGATGGAAACACCATATATTTT
CDR3 protein: CASRTRQGDGNTIYF

clone size: many
V gene: TRBV20-1
J gene: TRBJ2-2
D gene: TRBD2
CDR3 DNA: TGCAGTGCCCGGCCGGGAGGATCGGCCGGGGAGCTGTTTTTT
CDR3 protein: CSARPGGSAGELFF

clone size: NA
V gene: TRBV27
J gene: TRBJ2-7
D gene: NA
CDR3 DNA: TGTGCCAGCAGTTTAAATCTGTACAGGATCTCCTACGAGCAGTACTTC
CDR3 protein: CASSLNLYRISYEQYF

clone size: few
V gene: TRBV5-1
J gene: TRBJ2-3
D gene: TRBD1
CDR3 DNA: TGCGCCAGCAGCTTGGCAGACAGGGGGCGGACAGATACGCAGTATTTT
CDR3 protein: CASSLADRGRTDTQYF

clone size: few
V gene: TRBV12-3/TRBV12-4
J gene: TRBJ2-5
D gene: NA
CDR3 DNA: TGTGCCAGCAGTTTTCAGGGGGGGTGGGGGCAAGAGACCCAGTACTTC
CDR3 protein: CASSFQGGWGQETQYF

clone size: few
V gene: TRBV11-2
J gene: TRBJ2-5
D gene: NA
CDR3 DNA: TGTGCCAGCAGCTTAGATTTTTGGGGGGCACACCAAGAGACCCAGTACTTC
CDR3 protein: CASSLDFWGAHQETQYF

clone size: NA
V gene: TRBV6-5
J gene: TRBJ2-2
D gene: NA
CDR3 DNA: TGTGCCAGCAGTTACTTGACTAACGGGGCCGGGGAGCTGTTTTTT
CDR3 protein: CASSYLTNGAGELFF